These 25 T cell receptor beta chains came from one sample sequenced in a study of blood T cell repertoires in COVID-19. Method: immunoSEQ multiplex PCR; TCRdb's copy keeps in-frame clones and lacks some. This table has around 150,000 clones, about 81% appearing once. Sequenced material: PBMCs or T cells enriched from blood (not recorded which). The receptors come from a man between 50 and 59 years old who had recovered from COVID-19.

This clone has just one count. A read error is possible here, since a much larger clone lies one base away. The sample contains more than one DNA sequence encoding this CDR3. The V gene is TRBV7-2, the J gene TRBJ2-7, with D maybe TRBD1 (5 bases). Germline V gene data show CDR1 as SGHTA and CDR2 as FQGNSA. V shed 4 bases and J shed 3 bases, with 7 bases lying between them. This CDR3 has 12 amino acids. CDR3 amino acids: CASSSQGYEQYF. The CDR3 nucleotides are TGTGCCAGCAGCTCGCAGGGCTACGAGCAGTACTTC.

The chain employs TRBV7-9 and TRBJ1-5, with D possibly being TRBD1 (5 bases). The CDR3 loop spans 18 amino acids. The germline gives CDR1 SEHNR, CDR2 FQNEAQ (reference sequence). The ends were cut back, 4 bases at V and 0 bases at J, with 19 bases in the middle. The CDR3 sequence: CASSSSSGGVYSNQPQHF. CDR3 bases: TGTGCCAGCAGCTCCTCCTCCGGGGGGGTATATAGCAATCAGCCCCAGCATTTT.

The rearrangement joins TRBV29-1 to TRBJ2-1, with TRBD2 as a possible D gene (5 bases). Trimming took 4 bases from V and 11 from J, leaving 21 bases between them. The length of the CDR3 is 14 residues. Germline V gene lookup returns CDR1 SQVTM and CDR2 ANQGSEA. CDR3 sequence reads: CSVGNPTDGVKQFF. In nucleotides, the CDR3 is TGCAGCGTTGGGAACCCGACGGACGGGGTAAAGCAGTTCTTC.

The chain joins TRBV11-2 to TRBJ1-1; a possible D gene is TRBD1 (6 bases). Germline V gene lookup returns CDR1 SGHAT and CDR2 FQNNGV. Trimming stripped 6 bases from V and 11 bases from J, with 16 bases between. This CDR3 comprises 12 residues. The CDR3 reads CASSSGVSDAFF. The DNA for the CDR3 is TGTGCCAGCAGTTCAGGGGTATCGGACGCTTTCTTT.

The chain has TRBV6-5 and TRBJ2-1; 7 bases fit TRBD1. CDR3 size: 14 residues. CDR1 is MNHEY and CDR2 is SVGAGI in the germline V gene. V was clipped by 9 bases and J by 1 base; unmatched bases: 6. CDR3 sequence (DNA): TGTGCCAGTAAAGGGGGCCAATCCTACAATGAGCAGTTCTTC. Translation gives CASKGGQSYNEQFF.

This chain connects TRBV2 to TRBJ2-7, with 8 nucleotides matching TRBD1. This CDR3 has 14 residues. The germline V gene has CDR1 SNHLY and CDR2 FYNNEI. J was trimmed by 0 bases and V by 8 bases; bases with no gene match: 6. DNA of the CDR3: TGTGCCAGCTTAGACAGGGGATCCTCCTACGAGCAGTACTTC. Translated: CASLDRGSSYEQYF. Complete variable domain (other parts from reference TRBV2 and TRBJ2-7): EPEVTQTPSHQVTQMGQEVILRCVPISNHLYFYWYRQILGQKVEFLVSFYNNEISEKSEIFDDQFSVERPDGSNFTLKIRSTKLEDSAMYFCASLDRGSSYEQYFGPGTRLTVT.

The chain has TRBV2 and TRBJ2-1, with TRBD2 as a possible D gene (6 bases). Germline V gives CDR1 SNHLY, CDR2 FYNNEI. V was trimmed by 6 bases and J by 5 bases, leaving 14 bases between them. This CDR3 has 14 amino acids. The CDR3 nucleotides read TGTGCCAGCAGGCCGTTCGGGGGTAACAATGAGCAGTTCTTC. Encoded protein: CASRPFGGNNEQFF.

CDR3 sequence (DNA): TGTGCCAGCAGCTACAGGGGGCGAGCCTACAATGAGCAGTTCTTC. Translation: CASSYRGRAYNEQFF. The chain uses TRBV7-8 and TRBJ2-1; 9 nucleotides line up with TRBD1. The length of the CDR3 is 15 residues. The germline gives CDR1 SGHVS, CDR2 FQNEAQ. The V gene end was trimmed by 4 bases and the J gene end by 2 bases; junction bases not matched to a gene: 3.

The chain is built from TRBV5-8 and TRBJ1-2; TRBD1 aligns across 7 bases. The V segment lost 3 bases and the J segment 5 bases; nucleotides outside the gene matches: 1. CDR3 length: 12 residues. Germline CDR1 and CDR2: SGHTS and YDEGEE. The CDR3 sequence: CASSSGQYGYTF. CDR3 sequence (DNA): TGTGCCAGCAGCTCGGGACAGTATGGCTACACCTTC.

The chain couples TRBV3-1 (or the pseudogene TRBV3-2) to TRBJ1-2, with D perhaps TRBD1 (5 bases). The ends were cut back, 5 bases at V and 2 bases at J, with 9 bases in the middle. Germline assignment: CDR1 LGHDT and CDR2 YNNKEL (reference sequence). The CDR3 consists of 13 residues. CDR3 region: CASSGGGNYGYTF. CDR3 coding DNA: TGTGCCAGCAGCGGCGGGGGAAACTATGGCTACACCTTC.

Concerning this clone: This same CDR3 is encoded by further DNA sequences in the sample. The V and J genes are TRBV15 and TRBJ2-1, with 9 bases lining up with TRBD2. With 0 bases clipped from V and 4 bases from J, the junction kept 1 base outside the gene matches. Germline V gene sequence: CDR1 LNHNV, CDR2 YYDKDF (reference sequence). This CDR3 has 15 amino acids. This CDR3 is CATSRERGGYNEQFF. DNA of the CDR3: TGTGCCACCAGCAGAGAGCGGGGGGGGTACAATGAGCAGTTCTTC.

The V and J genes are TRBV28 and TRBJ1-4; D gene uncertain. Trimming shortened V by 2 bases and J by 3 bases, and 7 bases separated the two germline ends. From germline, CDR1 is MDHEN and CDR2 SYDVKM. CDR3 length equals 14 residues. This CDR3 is CASSLGGSNEKLFF. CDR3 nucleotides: TGTGCCAGCAGTTTAGGAGGGTCTAATGAAAAACTGTTTTTT.

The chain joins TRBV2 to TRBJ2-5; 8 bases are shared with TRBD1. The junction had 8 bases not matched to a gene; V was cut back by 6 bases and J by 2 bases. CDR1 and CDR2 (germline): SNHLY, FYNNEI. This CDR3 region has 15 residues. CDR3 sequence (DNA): TGTGCCAGCAGCCGACAGGGGTTAACTCAAGAGACCCAGTACTTC. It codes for CASSRQGLTQETQYF.

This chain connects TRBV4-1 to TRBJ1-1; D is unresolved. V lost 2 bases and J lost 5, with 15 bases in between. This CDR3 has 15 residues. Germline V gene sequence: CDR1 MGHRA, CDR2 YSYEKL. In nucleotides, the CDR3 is TGCGCCAGCAGCCAACCATCTCAGAGGGAAACTGAAGCTTTCTTT. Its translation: CASSQPSQRETEAFF.

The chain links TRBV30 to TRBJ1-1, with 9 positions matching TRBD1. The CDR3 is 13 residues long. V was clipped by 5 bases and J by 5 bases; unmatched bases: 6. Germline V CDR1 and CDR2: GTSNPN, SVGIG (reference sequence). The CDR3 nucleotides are TGTGCCTGGTTGGGACAGGGCTGGACTGAAGCTTTCTTT. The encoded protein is CAWLGQGWTEAFF. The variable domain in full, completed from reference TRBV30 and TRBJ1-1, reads SQTIHQWPATLVQPVGSPLSLECTVEGTSNPNLYWYRQAAGRGLQLLFYSVGIGQISSEVPQNLSASRPQDRQFILSSKKLLLSDSGFYLCAWLGQGWTEAFFGQGTRLTVV.

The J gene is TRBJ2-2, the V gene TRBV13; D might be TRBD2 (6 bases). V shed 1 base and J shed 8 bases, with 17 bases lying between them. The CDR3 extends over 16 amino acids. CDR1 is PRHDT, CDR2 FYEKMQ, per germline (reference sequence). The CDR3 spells CASSLAGSLGRGELFF. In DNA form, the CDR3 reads TGTGCCAGCAGCTTAGCCGGGAGCCTTGGGCGAGGGGAGCTGTTTTTT.

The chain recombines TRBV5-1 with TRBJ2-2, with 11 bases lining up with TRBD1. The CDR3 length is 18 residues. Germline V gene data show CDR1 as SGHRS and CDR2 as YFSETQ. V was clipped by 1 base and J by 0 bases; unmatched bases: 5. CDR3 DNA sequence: TGCGCCAGCAGCTTGTGGGGACAGGGGGGCCCGAACACCGGGGAGCTGTTTTTT. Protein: CASSLWGQGGPNTGELFF. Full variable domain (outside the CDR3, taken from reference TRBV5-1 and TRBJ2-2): KAGVTQTPRYLIKTRGQQVTLSCSPISGHRSVSWYQQTPGQGLQFLFEYFSETQRNKGNFPGRFSGRQFSNSRSEMNVSTLELGDSALYLCASSLWGQGGPNTGELFFGEGSRLTVL.

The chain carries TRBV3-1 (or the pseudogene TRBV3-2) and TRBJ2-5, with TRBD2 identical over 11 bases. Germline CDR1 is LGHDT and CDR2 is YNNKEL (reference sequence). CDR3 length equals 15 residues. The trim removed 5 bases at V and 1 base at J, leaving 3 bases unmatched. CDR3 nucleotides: TGTGCCAGCAGCTCGCTAGCGGGGGGCCAAGAGACCCAGTACTTC. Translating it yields CASSSLAGGQETQYF.

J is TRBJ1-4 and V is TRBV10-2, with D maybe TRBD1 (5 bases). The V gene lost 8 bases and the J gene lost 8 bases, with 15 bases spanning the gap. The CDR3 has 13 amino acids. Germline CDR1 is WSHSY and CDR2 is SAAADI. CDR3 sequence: CASGGGLREKLFF. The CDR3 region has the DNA TGCGCCAGCGGGGGAGGGTTACGGGAAAAACTGTTTTTT.

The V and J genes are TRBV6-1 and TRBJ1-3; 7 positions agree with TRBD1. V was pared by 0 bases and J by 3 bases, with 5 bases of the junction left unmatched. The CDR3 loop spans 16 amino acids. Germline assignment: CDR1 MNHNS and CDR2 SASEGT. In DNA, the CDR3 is TGTGCCAGCAGTGAAGCACAGGGGATGGGTGGAAACACCATATATTTT. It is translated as CASSEAQGMGGNTIYF.

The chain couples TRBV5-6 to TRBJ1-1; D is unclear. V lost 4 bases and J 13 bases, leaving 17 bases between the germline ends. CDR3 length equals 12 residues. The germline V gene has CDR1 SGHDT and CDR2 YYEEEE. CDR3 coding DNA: TGTGCCAGCAGCCCTGACGGGCGGCGGGGTTTCTTT. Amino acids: CASSPDGRRGFF.

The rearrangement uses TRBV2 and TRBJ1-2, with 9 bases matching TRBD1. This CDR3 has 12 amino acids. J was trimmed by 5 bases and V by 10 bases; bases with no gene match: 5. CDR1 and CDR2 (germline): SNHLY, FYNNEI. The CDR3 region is CAKGQGNYGYTF. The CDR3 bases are TGTGCCAAGGGACAGGGAAATTATGGCTACACCTTC.

In DNA form, the CDR3 reads TGTGCCAGTAGTATACCACAGGGACCCTCTGGCTACACCTTC. Protein product: CASSIPQGPSGYTF. The chain has TRBV19 and TRBJ1-2; a weak D match, TRBD1 (6 bases). Germline V gene lookup returns CDR1 LNHDA and CDR2 SQIVND (reference sequence). The CDR3 has 14 residues. V gave up 2 bases and J gave up 7 bases, with 14 bases separating them.

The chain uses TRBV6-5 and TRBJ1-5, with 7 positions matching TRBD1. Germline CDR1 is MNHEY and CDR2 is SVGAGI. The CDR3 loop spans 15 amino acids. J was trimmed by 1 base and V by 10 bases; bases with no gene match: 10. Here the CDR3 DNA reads TGTGCCACCTTTAACAGGGGCAAAAGCAATCAGCCCCAGCATTTT. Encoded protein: CATFNRGKSNQPQHF.

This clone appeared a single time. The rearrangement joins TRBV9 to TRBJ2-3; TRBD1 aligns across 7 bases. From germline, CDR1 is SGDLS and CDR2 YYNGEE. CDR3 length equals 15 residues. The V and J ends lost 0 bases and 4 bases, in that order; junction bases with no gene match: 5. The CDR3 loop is CASSVGSDRADTQYF. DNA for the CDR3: TGTGCCAGCAGCGTAGGGTCCGACAGGGCAGATACGCAGTATTTT.